The 27 T cell receptor beta chains listed next were all sequenced from one sample in a study of T-cell reconstitution after alpha-beta-depleted transplantation in children. A TCRbeta library incorporating unique molecular identifiers was prepared. MiXCR, applied by TCRdb to the PCR reads, yields one record per CDR3 protein. Found here are approximately 47,000 distinct CDR3 sequences, about 50% of them singletons; the top ten hold 35% to 45%. The sample consisted of peripheral blood, taken before TCRalphabeta/CD19-depleted stem cell transplant. These receptors all stem from a boy younger than two with SCID, due to receive a stem cell transplant.

The genes are TRBV4-1 and TRBJ2-3, with D hard to call. The CDR3 extends over 18 amino acids. CDR1 is MGHRA, CDR2 YSYEKL, per germline. V was trimmed by 1 base and J by 3 bases, leaving 20 bases between them. The CDR3 DNA reads TGCGCCAGCAGCCAAGGGGCGTGGGAAGGCGTAAGGACAGATACGCAGTATTTT. Its translation: CASSQGAWEGVRTDTQYF.

The V gene is TRBV20-1, the J gene TRBJ1-1; maybe TRBD1 (6 bases). The germline V gene encodes CDR1 DFQATT and CDR2 SNEGSKA (reference sequence). V was pared by 4 bases and J by 8 bases, with 20 bases between. The CDR3 length is 14 residues. The CDR3 sequence is CSATSLTGRWEAFF. In DNA form, the CDR3 reads TGCAGTGCTACCTCCCTGACAGGCCGGTGGGAAGCTTTCTTT.

The V call is TRBV12-3 or TRBV12-4, the J call TRBJ1-5; no clear D. V lost 1 base to trimming and J lost 6 bases, with 7 bases between them. The CDR3 is 13 amino acids. Here the CDR3 reads CASSLEGGQPQHF. CDR3 DNA sequence: TGTGCCAGCAGTTTAGAGGGAGGTCAGCCCCAGCATTTT.

The CDR3 is CASSLRDRNQPQHF. CDR3 coding DNA: TGTGCCAGCAGTCTCCGGGACAGAAATCAGCCCCAGCATTTT. The chain employs TRBV12-3 or TRBV12-4 and TRBJ1-5; TRBD1 matches at 7 bases. The CDR3 consists of 14 residues. Trimming took 5 bases from V and 4 from J; bases not matched to a gene: 5.

The table lists this clonotype with a count of one. This chain connects TRBV6-1 to TRBJ2-7; TRBD1 agrees at 8 bases. Germline V gene sequence: CDR1 MNHNS, CDR2 SASEGT. The V gene end was trimmed by 6 bases and the J gene end by 5 bases; junction bases not matched to a gene: 6. This CDR3 is 13 amino acids long. CDR3 nucleotide sequence: TGTGCCAGCAGGATGACAGGGGTCGACGAGCAGTACTTC. This gives the protein CASRMTGVDEQYF.

The V gene is TRBV5-1, the J gene TRBJ2-7; D unresolved. Trimming removed 0 bases at V and 6 bases at J, with 4 bases between. This CDR3 is built from 11 residues. Germline CDR1 reads SGHRS; CDR2 reads YFSETQ. The CDR3 region is CASSLGLEQYF. As DNA, the CDR3 is TGCGCCAGCAGCTTGGGACTCGAGCAGTACTTC.

This clonotype came up a few times. V and J are TRBV4-1 and TRBJ2-7; 11 bases line up with TRBD2. The ends lost 4 bases at V and 2 bases at J; junction bases unmatched: 7. Germline V lookup: CDR1 MGHRA, CDR2 YSYEKL. The CDR3 spans 16 residues. CDR3 nucleotides: TGCGCCAGCAGCCTTGAGGCACTAGCGGGGGCCTACGAGCAGTACTTC. Translating it yields CASSLEALAGAYEQYF.

This clonotype was observed many times. This chain links TRBV11-2 with TRBJ2-7; 8 nucleotides line up with TRBD2. The CDR3 has 14 amino acids. Losses at the gene ends were 5 bases for V and 2 bases for J; bases not matched to a gene: 5. Germline-derived CDR1 and CDR2 are SGHAT and FQNNGV. As DNA, the CDR3 is TGTGCCAGCAGCGAGCGGGGGCTTACCTACGAGCAGTACTTC. It is translated as CASSERGLTYEQYF.

As DNA, the CDR3 is TGTGCCAGCAGTGAAGGTGGCGGGGGGCCTGGAGAGCAGTACTTC. Translated: CASSEGGGGPGEQYF. V gene TRBV6-1 combines with J gene TRBJ2-7; 8 nucleotides align to TRBD2. CDR3 length: 15 residues. J gave up 7 bases and V 1 base, and 9 bases lay outside the gene matches. Germline V CDR1 and CDR2: MNHNS, SASEGT.

This clonotype was counted only a few times. The V gene is TRBV5-1, the J gene TRBJ1-2, with TRBD1 identical over 9 bases. CDR3 length equals 13 residues. CDR1 and CDR2 from the germline V gene are SGHRS and YFSETQ. Trimming took 6 bases from V and 6 from J; bases not matched to a gene: 6. The CDR3 region is CASMGQGINGYTF. CDR3 coding DNA: TGCGCCAGCATGGGACAGGGCATAAATGGCTACACCTTC.

CDR3 sequence reads: CSAPGLSTEAFF. DNA of the CDR3: TGCAGTGCTCCCGGACTGTCCACTGAAGCTTTCTTT. The V and J genes are TRBV20-1 and TRBJ1-1; D unresolved. CDR3 length equals 12 residues. The V end was cut by 5 bases, the J end by 4 bases, with 11 bases between. Germline CDR1 and CDR2: DFQATT and SNEGSKA (reference sequence).

This sequence joins TRBV28 and TRBJ2-7; possibly TRBD1 for D (6 bases). Trimming left V 1 base short and J 3 bases short, with 16 bases between. CDR3 size: 16 residues. CDR1 and CDR2 (germline): MDHEN, SYDVKM. The CDR3 protein is CASSLSQDRPDYEQYF. Here the CDR3 DNA reads TGTGCCAGCAGTTTATCCCAGGACAGACCTGACTACGAGCAGTACTTC.

The chain recombines TRBV7-8 with TRBJ2-5, with TRBD2 matching 12 bases. CDR3 size: 14 residues. Germline V gives CDR1 SGHVS, CDR2 FQNEAQ. The ends lost 4 bases at V and 3 bases at J; junction bases unmatched: 0. The CDR3 DNA follows: TGTGCCAGCAGCTGGACTAGCGGGAAAGAGACCCAGTACTTC. It encodes CASSWTSGKETQYF. The full variable domain, its missing parts supplied by reference TRBV7-8 and TRBJ2-5, is GAGVSQSPRYKVAKRGQDVALRCDPISGHVSLFWYQQALGQGPEFLTYFQNEAQLDKSGLPSDRFFAERPEGSVSTLKIQRTQQEDSAVYLCASSWTSGKETQYFGPGTRLLVL.

This clonotype was counted between two and nine times. The chain has TRBV7-2 and TRBJ1-1; TRBD1 matches 8 bases. CDR3 length: 14 amino acids. From germline, CDR1 is SGHTA and CDR2 FQGNSA. V lost 5 bases and J lost 3; bases outside the gene matches: 5. The CDR3 is CASSLQGGDTEAFF. CDR3 sequence (DNA): TGTGCCAGCAGCCTACAGGGGGGGGACACTGAAGCTTTCTTT.

This clonotype came up once. This chain uses TRBV12-3 or TRBV12-4 with TRBJ1-1; no clear D. CDR3 length equals 13 residues. Trimming pared 2 bases from V and 1 base from J, leaving 5 bases between. CDR3 region: CASSLQQNTEAFF. CDR3 in DNA: TGTGCCAGCAGTTTACAGCAGAACACTGAAGCTTTCTTT.

The rearrangement uses TRBV5-1 and TRBJ2-1; no definite D call. Germline loops: CDR1 SGHRS, CDR2 YFSETQ. The CDR3 consists of 15 residues. Trimming left V 5 bases short and J 4 bases short, with 16 bases between. The CDR3 here is CASRLTWTPYNEQFF. The CDR3 coding sequence is TGCGCCAGCAGGCTGACTTGGACCCCTTACAATGAGCAGTTCTTC.

The gene calls are TRBV9 and TRBJ1-5, with D hard to call. The V end lost 6 bases, the J end lost 2 bases, and 12 bases lay between the germline ends. Germline V gene data show CDR1 as SGDLS and CDR2 as YYNGEE. This CDR3 has 14 amino acids. CDR3: CASIPGEGNQPQHF. Here the CDR3 DNA reads TGTGCCAGCATCCCCGGGGAGGGCAATCAGCCCCAGCATTTT. Full variable domain (outside the CDR3, taken from reference TRBV9 and TRBJ1-5): DSGVTQTPKHLITATGQRVTLRCSPRSGDLSVYWYQQSLDQGLQFLIQYYNGEERAKGNILERFSAQQFPDLHSELNLSSLELGDSALYFCASIPGEGNQPQHFGDGTRLSIL.

This rearrangement joins TRBV5-1 to TRBJ2-3; tentatively, D is TRBD1 or TRBD2 (6 bases each). V gave up 4 bases and J gave up 4 bases, with 16 bases separating them. CDR3 length: 15 residues. Per germline, CDR1 SGHRS and CDR2 YFSETQ. The CDR3 here is CASSGGLGGPDTQYF. The CDR3 DNA sequence: TGCGCCAGCAGCGGGGGGTTGGGGGGCCCAGATACGCAGTATTTT. Combining the CDR3 with reference TRBV5-1 and TRBJ2-3 gives the whole variable domain KAGVTQTPRYLIKTRGQQVTLSCSPISGHRSVSWYQQTPGQGLQFLFEYFSETQRNKGNFPGRFSGRQFSNSRSEMNVSTLELGDSALYLCASSGGLGGPDTQYFGPGTRLTVL.

The chain is built from TRBV9 and TRBJ2-3; possible D gene TRBD1, 5 bases. The CDR3 covers 14 residues. Germline V lookup: CDR1 SGDLS, CDR2 YYNGEE. V was pared by 0 bases and J by 2 bases, with 7 bases between. DNA of the CDR3: TGTGCCAGCAGCGTAGAGGACACCACAGATACGCAGTATTTT. Translation: CASSVEDTTDTQYF.

In nucleotides, the CDR3 is TGCAGTGCTACGCGGATAGGACAGGGCGAATCAGAGACCCAGTACTTC. This codes for CSATRIGQGESETQYF. This chain uses TRBV20-1 with TRBJ2-5, with TRBD1 matching 8 bases. Germline V lookup: CDR1 DFQATT, CDR2 SNEGSKA (reference sequence). With 4 bases clipped from V and 4 bases from J, the junction kept 14 bases outside the gene matches. There are 16 residues in the CDR3.

The chain has TRBV5-8 and TRBJ2-7; no reliable D call. Trimming took 0 bases from V and 4 from J, leaving 11 bases between them. The CDR3 spans 14 residues. In germline, CDR1 is SGHTS, CDR2 YDEGEE. The CDR3 coding sequence is TGTGCCAGCAGCTTGGGGTTGTTTGTTTACGAGCAGTACTTC. Protein: CASSLGLFVYEQYF.

This clonotype was counted only a few times. V is TRBV7-2 and J is TRBJ2-7; D uncertain. The V end was cut by 6 bases, the J end by 3 bases, with 12 bases between. The germline CDR1 and CDR2 sequences are SGHTA and FQGNSA. The CDR3 length is 13 residues. CDR3 bases: TGTGCCAGCAGTATCCTACAAGGCTACGAGCAGTACTTC. Its protein is CASSILQGYEQYF.

The J gene is TRBJ2-3, the V gene TRBV7-9, with 7 positions matching TRBD2. CDR3 length equals 17 residues. From germline, CDR1 is SEHNR and CDR2 FQNEAQ (reference sequence). The V and J ends lost 1 base and 3 bases, in that order; junction bases with no gene match: 10. The CDR3, as DNA: TGTGCCAGCAGCTTAGGGGGTAGCGGGCCGATTACAGATACGCAGTATTTT. It encodes CASSLGGSGPITDTQYF.

This clonotype was counted at least ten times. This chain joins TRBV5-5 and TRBJ2-1; no clear D. The CDR3 runs to 15 residues. Germline CDR1 is SGHKS and CDR2 is YYEKEE (reference sequence). The V end lost 5 bases, the J end lost 0 bases, and 12 bases lay between the germline ends. The CDR3 reads CASSDQVSSYNEQFF. Written as DNA, the CDR3 is TGTGCCAGCAGTGATCAGGTCAGCTCCTACAATGAGCAGTTCTTC.

This clonotype was detected many times. This chain uses TRBV5-6 with TRBJ2-7; a weak D match, TRBD2 (6 bases). This CDR3 has 11 residues. Per germline, CDR1 SGHDT and CDR2 YYEEEE. V gave up 4 bases and J gave up 6 bases, with 8 bases separating them. CDR3 sequence: CASSMEGEQYF. The DNA for the CDR3 is TGTGCCAGCAGCATGGAGGGCGAGCAGTACTTC.

This clonotype has just one count. V usage is TRBV20-1 and J usage is TRBJ1-3, with TRBD1 matching over 10 bases. CDR1 is DFQATT, CDR2 SNEGSKA, per germline (reference sequence). V was pared by 5 bases and J by 9 bases, with 10 bases of the junction left unmatched. The CDR3 totals 14 residues. The CDR3: CSAVDWDRGGTIYF. The DNA for the CDR3 is TGCAGTGCTGTCGATTGGGACAGGGGTGGCACCATATATTTT.

The table lists this clonotype with a few counts. This rearrangement joins TRBV5-1 to TRBJ2-7; 7 nucleotides align to TRBD1. The germline V gene encodes CDR1 SGHRS and CDR2 YFSETQ. CDR3 length: 14 amino acids. The V gene end was trimmed by 0 bases and the J gene end by 2 bases; junction bases not matched to a gene: 2. CDR3 loop: CASSLDRGPYEQYF. The DNA of the CDR3 is TGCGCCAGCAGCTTGGACAGGGGCCCCTACGAGCAGTACTTC.